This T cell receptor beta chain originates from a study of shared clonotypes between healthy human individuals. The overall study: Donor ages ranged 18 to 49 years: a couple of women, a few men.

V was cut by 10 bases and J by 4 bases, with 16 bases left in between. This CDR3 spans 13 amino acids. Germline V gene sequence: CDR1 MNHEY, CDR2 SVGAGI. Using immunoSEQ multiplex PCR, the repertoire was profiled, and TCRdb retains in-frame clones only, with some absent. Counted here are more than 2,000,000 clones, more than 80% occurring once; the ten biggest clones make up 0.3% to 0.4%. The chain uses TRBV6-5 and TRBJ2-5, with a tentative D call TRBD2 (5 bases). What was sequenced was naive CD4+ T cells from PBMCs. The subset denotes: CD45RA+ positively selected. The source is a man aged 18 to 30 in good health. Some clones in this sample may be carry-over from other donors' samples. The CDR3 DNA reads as TGTGCCACCCGTCGGCTAGCTGGAGAGACCCAGTACTTC. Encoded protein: CATRRLAGETQYF.